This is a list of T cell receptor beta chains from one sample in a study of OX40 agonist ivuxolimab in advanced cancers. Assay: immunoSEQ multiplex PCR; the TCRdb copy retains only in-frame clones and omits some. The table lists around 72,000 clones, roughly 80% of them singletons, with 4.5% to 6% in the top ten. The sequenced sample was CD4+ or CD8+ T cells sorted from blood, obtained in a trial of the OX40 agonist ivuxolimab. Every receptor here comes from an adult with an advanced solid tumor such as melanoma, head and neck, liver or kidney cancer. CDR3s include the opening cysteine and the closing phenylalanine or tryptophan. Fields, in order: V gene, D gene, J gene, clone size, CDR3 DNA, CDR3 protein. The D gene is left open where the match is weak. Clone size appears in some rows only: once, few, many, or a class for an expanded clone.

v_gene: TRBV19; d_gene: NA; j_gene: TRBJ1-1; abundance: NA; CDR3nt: TGTGCCAGTAGTCCCCTCTCAGGGACACCGAACACTGAAGCTTTCTTT; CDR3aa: CASSPLSGTPNTEAFF
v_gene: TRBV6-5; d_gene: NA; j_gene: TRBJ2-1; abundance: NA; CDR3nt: TGTGCCAGCAGTTACGACTCAGGCCCCTACAATGAGCAGTTCTTC; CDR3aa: CASSYDSGPYNEQFF
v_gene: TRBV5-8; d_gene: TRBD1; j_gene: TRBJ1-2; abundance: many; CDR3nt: TGTGCCAGCAGCTTGGGCCTCTGGACAGGACCCTATGGCTACACCTTC; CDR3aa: CASSLGLWTGPYGYTF
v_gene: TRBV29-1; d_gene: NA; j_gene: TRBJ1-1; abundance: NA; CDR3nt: TGCAGCGCGTCGGGGGGTTCCGACACTGAAGCTTTCTTT; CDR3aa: CSASGGSDTEAFF
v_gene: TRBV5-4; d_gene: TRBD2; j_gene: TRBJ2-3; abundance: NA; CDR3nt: TGTGCCAGCAGCCTCCCGGGGGGAGCGGGGGGGCGAGATACGCAGTATTTT; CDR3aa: CASSLPGGAGGRDTQYF
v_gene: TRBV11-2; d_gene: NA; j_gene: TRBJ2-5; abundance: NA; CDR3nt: TGTGCCAGCAGCCCCAGGACGGCCCAAGAGACCCAGTACTTC; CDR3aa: CASSPRTAQETQYF
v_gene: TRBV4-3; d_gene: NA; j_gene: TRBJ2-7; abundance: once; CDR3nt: TGCGCCAGCAGCCAAGGTTTGGGAAGCTACGAGCAGTACTTC; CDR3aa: CASSQGLGSYEQYF
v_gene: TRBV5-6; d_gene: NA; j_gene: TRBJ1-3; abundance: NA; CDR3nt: TGTGCCAGCAGCTACGACAGCAACTCTGGAAACACCATATATTTT; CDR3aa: CASSYDSNSGNTIYF
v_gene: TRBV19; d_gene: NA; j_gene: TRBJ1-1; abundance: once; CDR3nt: TGTGCCAGTAGTATCCTTGGCAGGGCAGGCCACACTGAAGCTTTCTTT; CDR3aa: CASSILGRAGHTEAFF
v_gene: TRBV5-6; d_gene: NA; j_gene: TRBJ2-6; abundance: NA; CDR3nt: TGTGCCAGCAGCTTGGGCGTTTTCTCTGGGGCCAACGTCCTGACTTTC; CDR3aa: CASSLGVFSGANVLTF
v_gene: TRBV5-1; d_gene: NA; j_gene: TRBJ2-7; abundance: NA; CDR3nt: TGCGCCAGCAGCCCTGAGGGGAGCTCGGACGAGCAGTACTTC; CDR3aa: CASSPEGSSDEQYF
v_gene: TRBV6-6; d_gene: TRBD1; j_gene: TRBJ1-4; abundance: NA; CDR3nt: TGTGCCAGCAACCGACAGGGGGGGAGTGAAAAACTGTTTTTT; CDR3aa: CASNRQGGSEKLFF
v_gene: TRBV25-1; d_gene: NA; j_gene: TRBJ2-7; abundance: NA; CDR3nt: TGTGCCAGCAGTGAATTCTATGGGACGCGCTCCTACGAGCAGTACTTC; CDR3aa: CASSEFYGTRSYEQYF
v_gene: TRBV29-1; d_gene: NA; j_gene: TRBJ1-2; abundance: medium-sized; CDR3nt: TGCAGCGTTGAAGATCCTCGGGGGTTCATCTATGGCTACACCTTC; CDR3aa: CSVEDPRGFIYGYTF
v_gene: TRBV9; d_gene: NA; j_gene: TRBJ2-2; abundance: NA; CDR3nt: TGTGCCAGCAGCGGAAGAGAGGGGGTGTCCGGGGAGCTGTTTTTT; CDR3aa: CASSGREGVSGELFF
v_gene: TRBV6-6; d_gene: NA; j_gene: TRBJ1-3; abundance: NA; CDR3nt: TGTGCCAGCAAACGTGACTCTGGAAACACCATATATTTT; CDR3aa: CASKRDSGNTIYF
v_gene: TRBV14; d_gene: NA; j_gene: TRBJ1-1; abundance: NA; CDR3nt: TGTGCCAGCAGCGCCTTGGAGGGTAAGGGGCCTGTCACTGAAGCTTTCTTT; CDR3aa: CASSALEGKGPVTEAFF
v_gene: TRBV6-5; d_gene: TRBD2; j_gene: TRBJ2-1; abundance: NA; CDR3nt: TGTGCCAGCAGTTATCGGGAGGGCCTTAATGAGCAGTTCTTC; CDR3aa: CASSYREGLNEQFF
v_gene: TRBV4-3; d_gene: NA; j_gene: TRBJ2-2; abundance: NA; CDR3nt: TGCGCCAGCAGCCAAGGAAGAGGATGGGGGGGGGAGCTGTTTTTT; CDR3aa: CASSQGRGWGGELFF
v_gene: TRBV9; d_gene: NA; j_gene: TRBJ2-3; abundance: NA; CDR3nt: TGTGCCAGCAGCGAACTAGTCACAGATACGCAGTATTTT; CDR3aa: CASSELVTDTQYF
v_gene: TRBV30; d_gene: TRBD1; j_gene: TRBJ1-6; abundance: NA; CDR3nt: TGTGCCTGGAAGACATTAAGACAGGGAGGATCCTATAATTCACCCCTCCACTTT; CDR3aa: CAWKTLRQGGSYNSPLHF
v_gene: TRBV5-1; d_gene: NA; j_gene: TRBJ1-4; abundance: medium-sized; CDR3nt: TGCGCCAGCAGCACCCAGGGCCCCCCAAATGAAAAACTGTTTTTT; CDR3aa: CASSTQGPPNEKLFF
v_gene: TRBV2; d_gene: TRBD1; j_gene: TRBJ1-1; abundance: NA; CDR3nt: TGTGCCAGCAGGGGGACAGGGGGGAGCACTGAAGCTTTCTTT; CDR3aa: CASRGTGGSTEAFF
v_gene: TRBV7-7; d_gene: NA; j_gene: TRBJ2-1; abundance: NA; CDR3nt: TGTGCTAGCAGCTTAGTAACATGGGGTAATGAGCAGTTCTTC; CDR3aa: CASSLVTWGNEQFF
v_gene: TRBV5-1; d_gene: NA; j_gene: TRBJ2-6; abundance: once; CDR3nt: TGCGCCAGCAGCTTGGAGGGGACGGGTCCAAACTCTGGGGCCAACGTCCTGACTTTC; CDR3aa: CASSLEGTGPNSGANVLTF
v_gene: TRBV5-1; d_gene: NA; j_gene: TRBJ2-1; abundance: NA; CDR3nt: TGCGCCAGCAGCTTGAGTATCGATGAGCAGTTCTTC; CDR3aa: CASSLSIDEQFF
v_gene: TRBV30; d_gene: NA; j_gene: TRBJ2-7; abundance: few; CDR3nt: TGTGCCTGGACCACCGAAGACGGTTACGAGCAGTACTTC; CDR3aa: CAWTTEDGYEQYF
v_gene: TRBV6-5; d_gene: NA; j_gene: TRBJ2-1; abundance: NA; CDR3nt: TGTGCCAGCAGTTACGCAAGCGCGCAAATGAATGAGCAGTTCTTC; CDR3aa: CASSYASAQMNEQFF
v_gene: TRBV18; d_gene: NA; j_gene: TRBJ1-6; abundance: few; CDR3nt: TGTGCCAGCTCACCCGCCGGGAAGGAGTCACCCCTCCACTTT; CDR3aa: CASSPAGKESPLHF
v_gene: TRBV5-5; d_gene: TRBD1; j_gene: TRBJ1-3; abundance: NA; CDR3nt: TGTGCCAGCAGCTTATACCAAACAGGGGGCGTAAACACCATATATTTT; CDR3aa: CASSLYQTGGVNTIYF
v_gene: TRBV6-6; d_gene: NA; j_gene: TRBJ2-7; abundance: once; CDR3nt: TGTGCCAGCAGTTATGGGGTACGGCGGGGCGAGCAGTACTTC; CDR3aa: CASSYGVRRGEQYF
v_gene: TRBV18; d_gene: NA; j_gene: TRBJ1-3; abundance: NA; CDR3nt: TGTGCCAGCTCACCTTCGCCTCTCTCTGGAAACACCATATATTTT; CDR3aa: CASSPSPLSGNTIYF
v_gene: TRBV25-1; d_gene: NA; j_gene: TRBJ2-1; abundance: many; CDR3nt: TGTGCCAGCACTCGGGAATCCTACAATGAGCAGTTCTTC; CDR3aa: CASTRESYNEQFF
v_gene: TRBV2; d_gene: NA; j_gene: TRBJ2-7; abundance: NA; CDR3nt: TGTGCCAGCAGTACCGGGACAACCTACGAGCAGTACTTC; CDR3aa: CASSTGTTYEQYF
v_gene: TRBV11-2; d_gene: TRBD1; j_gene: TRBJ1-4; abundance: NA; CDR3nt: TGTGCCAGCAGCCCGCGACAGGGGTGGGCTGAAAAACTGTTTTTT; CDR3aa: CASSPRQGWAEKLFF
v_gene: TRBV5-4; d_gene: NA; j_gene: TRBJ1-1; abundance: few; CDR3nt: TGTGCCAGCAGCTTGGAAACCCTGGGAAACACTGAAGCTTTCTTT; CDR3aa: CASSLETLGNTEAFF
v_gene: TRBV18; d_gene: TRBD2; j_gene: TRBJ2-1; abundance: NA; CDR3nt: TGTGCCAGCTCACCACAAAGCGGGAGCTACAATGAGCAGTTCTTC; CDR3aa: CASSPQSGSYNEQFF
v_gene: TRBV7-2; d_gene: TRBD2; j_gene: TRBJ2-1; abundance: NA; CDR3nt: TGTGCCAGCAGGGATCCCCGTGGGGGGGACAATGAGCAGTTCTTC; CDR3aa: CASRDPRGGDNEQFF
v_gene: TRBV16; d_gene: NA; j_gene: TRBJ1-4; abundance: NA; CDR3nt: TGTGCCAGCAGCCTAGGGGAGAGTTTTGGCGAAAAACTGTTTTTT; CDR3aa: CASSLGESFGEKLFF
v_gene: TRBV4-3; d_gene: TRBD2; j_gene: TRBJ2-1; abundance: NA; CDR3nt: TGCGCCAGCAGCCAACCTAGCGGGGGACGGGTTGAGCAGTTCTTC; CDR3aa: CASSQPSGGRVEQFF
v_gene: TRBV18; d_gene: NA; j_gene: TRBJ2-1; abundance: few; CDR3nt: TGTGCCAGCTCCCCGGATGGGCTCAATGAGCAGTTCTTC; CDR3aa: CASSPDGLNEQFF
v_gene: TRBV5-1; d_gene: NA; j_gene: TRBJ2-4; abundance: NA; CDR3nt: TGCGCCAGCAGTCCCGACGGACAAGGGAACATTCAGTACTTC; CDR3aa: CASSPDGQGNIQYF
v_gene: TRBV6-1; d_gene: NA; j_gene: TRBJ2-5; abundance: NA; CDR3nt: TGTGCCAGCAGTAGCAGGGGATCGAGGGAGCAGTACTTC; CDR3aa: CASSSRGSREQYF
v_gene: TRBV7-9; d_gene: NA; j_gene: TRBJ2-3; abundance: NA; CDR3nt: TGTGCCAGCACCCAAAGCGGCCAGGGAGATGATACGCAGTATTTT; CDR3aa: CASTQSGQGDDTQYF
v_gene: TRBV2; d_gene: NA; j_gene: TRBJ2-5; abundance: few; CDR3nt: TGTGCCAGCAGTGAAGCTTTGCTGAGGTCGTGGGGCCTGTACTTC; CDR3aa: CASSEALLRSWGLYF
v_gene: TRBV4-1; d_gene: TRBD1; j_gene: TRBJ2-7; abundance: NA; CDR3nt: TGCGCCAGCAGCCAAGATCAGCGACAGGGAATCTACGAGCAGTACTTC; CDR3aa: CASSQDQRQGIYEQYF
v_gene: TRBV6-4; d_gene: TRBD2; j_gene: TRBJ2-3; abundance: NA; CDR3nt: TGTGCCAGCAGAGAAGCGGGAGTGGATACGCAGTATTTT; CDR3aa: CASREAGVDTQYF
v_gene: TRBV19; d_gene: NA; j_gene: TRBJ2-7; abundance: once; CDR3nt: TGTGCCAGTAGTATTTTTTTGGGGCGAGCCCACGAGCAGTACTTC; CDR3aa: CASSIFLGRAHEQYF
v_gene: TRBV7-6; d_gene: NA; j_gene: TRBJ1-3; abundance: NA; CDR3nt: TGTGCCAGCAGCTCCAACAGGGGAAACACCATATATTTT; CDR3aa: CASSSNRGNTIYF